These 21 T cell receptor beta chains share one sample of origin, sequenced in a study of T cell repertoires in cytomegalovirus infection (dated by TCRdb to about 2019). Sequenced on an Illumina HiSeq 1500. TCRdb reprocessed the public reads (quality trimming at Q25 with fastp, clone calling with MiXCR) and kept in-frame beta chains. Records with the same CDR3 protein are collapsed into one entry carrying the most frequent genes and DNA. The sample table shows about 830,000 distinct CDR3 sequences, and around a third are seen once. The top ten hold around 12% of the sample. The meaning of the sample's treatment or condition label: in vitro stimulation with specific CMV peptide epitopes to enrich CMV-specific T cells. These receptors have no identified antigens. The starting material was cultured CD8+ T cells from PBMCs, obtained from culture after CMV antigen stimulation. The source of these receptors is a human donor in good health (CMV status not recorded). Some clones in this sample may be carry-over from other donors' samples.

The gene calls are TRBV20-1 and TRBJ2-1; the D gene could be TRBD1 or TRBD2 (5 bases each). The CDR3 has 14 amino acids. The germline gives CDR1 DFQATT, CDR2 SNEGSKA (reference sequence). V was trimmed by 8 bases and J by 5 bases, leaving 19 bases between them. CDR3 coding DNA: TGCAGTCCTGAGGGGCGGACCGATAACAATGAGCAGTTCTTC. Translating gives CSPEGRTDNNEQFF.

V gene TRBV18 combines with J gene TRBJ2-5; the D is unclear. Germline-derived CDR1 and CDR2 are KGHSH and LQKENI. V was clipped by 0 bases and J by 4 bases, with 6 bases between them. The CDR3 totals 13 residues. The CDR3 nucleotides read TGTGCCAGCTCACCACCAGCCCGAGAGACCCAGTACTTC. Translating it yields CASSPPARETQYF.

J is TRBJ1-6 and V is TRBV20-1; TRBD1 is a possible D gene (5 bases). The V gene's germline CDR1 is DFQATT and CDR2 SNEGSKA (reference sequence). This CDR3 is 15 amino acids long. The ends were cut back, 0 bases at V and 8 bases at J, with 14 bases in the middle. In nucleotides, the CDR3 is TGCAGTGCTAGAGATGGGGGAGGACGAGATTCACCCCTCCACTTT. It yields the protein CSARDGGGRDSPLHF.

This clonotype has just a few counts. This chain links TRBV14 with TRBJ2-1; 7 bases fit TRBD1. Germline V gene lookup returns CDR1 SGHDN and CDR2 FVKESK. The V and J ends lost 3 bases and 5 bases, in that order; junction bases with no gene match: 7. The CDR3 runs 15 residues. The CDR3 region is CASSQLDRANNEQFF. The DNA of the CDR3 is TGTGCCAGCAGCCAGTTAGACAGGGCAAACAATGAGCAGTTCTTC.

The genes are TRBV5-6 and TRBJ1-1; possible D gene TRBD1, 5 bases. CDR1 and CDR2 (germline): SGHDT, YYEEEE. There are 15 residues in the CDR3. The germline V and J ends were trimmed by 4 bases and 1 base, with 14 bases remaining between them. CDR3 residues: CASSPRQIKNTEAFF. The CDR3 region has the DNA TGTGCCAGCAGCCCCAGACAGATAAAGAACACTGAAGCTTTCTTT.

V usage is TRBV4-1 and J usage is TRBJ2-5; TRBD2 might be the D (6 bases). V was trimmed by 1 base and J by 8 bases, leaving 11 bases between them. Germline values: CDR1 MGHRA, CDR2 YSYEKL. CDR3 length: 13 amino acids. CDR3 amino acids: CASSQGIGGTQYF. CDR3 nucleotides: TGCGCCAGCAGCCAAGGGATCGGGGGAACCCAGTACTTC.

This clonotype was observed a handful of times. The V gene is TRBV9, the J gene TRBJ2-2; perhaps TRBD1 as D (5 bases). This CDR3 has 15 residues. Per the germline V gene, CDR1 is SGDLS and CDR2 is YYNGEE. Trimming cost V 3 bases and J 5 bases, with 14 bases left between them. DNA of the CDR3: TGTGCCAGCAGCGCCCAGGGTCTGAGAACCGGGGAGCTGTTTTTT. It codes for CASSAQGLRTGELFF.

The chain links TRBV5-6 to TRBJ2-1, with D maybe TRBD2 (6 bases). The V gene lost 7 bases and the J gene lost 3 bases, with 14 bases spanning the gap. Germline V gene lookup returns CDR1 SGHDT and CDR2 YYEEEE. The CDR3 is 14 residues long. DNA for the CDR3: TGTGCCAGCGGAGGGGACGGATACTACAATGAGCAGTTCTTC. Amino acid sequence: CASGGDGYYNEQFF.

This clonotype appeared many times. The rearrangement joins TRBV7-8 to TRBJ1-1; D might be TRBD1 (6 bases). In germline, CDR1 is SGHVS, CDR2 FQNEAQ. Trimming shortened V by 1 base and J by 6 bases, and 15 bases separated the two germline ends. This CDR3 has 15 amino acids. CDR3 in amino acids: CASSLGATGRPEAFF. DNA for the CDR3: TGTGCCAGCAGCTTAGGGGCGACAGGAAGGCCTGAAGCTTTCTTT.

The chain recombines TRBV7-9 with TRBJ2-5, with D possibly matching TRBD2 (5 bases). The CDR3 covers 17 residues. Trimming left V 5 bases short and J 6 bases short, with 25 bases between. Germline CDR1 and CDR2: SEHNR and FQNEAQ (reference sequence). The CDR3 protein is CASSGSRDVEGRKTQYF. Written as DNA, the CDR3 is TGTGCCAGCAGCGGATCCCGCGACGTAGAGGGTAGAAAGACCCAGTACTTC.

The chain has TRBV12-3 or TRBV12-4 and TRBJ1-2, with TRBD1 matching over 7 bases. The CDR3 spans 14 residues. V lost 7 bases and J lost 4; bases outside the gene matches: 9. In DNA, the CDR3 is TGTGCCAGCACCTCTATGACAGGGCTCTATGGCTACACCTTC. Translated: CASTSMTGLYGYTF.

This clonotype was counted ten times or more. The rearrangement uses TRBV7-2 and TRBJ2-3, with TRBD2 matching over 7 bases. Germline assignment: CDR1 SGHTA and CDR2 FQGNSA. There are 15 residues in the CDR3. After removal of 1 base from V and 5 bases from J, the junction contained 6 bases not matched to a gene. The chain's CDR3 is CASSLGGRVVDTQYF. In DNA, the CDR3 is TGTGCCAGCAGCTTAGGGGGGAGGGTGGTAGATACGCAGTATTTT.

V is TRBV5-1 and J is TRBJ2-3; D is unclear. The CDR3 consists of 15 residues. Germline-derived CDR1 and CDR2 are SGHRS and YFSETQ. V dropped 5 bases and J dropped 2 bases, with 15 bases sitting between them. The CDR3 sequence: CASRLPKGSTDTQYF. In nucleotides, the CDR3 is TGCGCCAGCAGGTTACCAAAGGGCTCCACAGATACGCAGTATTTT.

Only a few counts were recorded for this clonotype. The chain uses TRBV27 and TRBJ1-5; no definite D call. Germline V gene sequence: CDR1 MNHEY, CDR2 SMNVEV (reference sequence). Trimming took 2 bases from V and 2 from J, leaving 10 bases between them. CDR3 size: 15 residues. The CDR3 sequence is CASSLQPHGNQPQHF. CDR3 coding DNA: TGTGCCAGCAGTTTACAGCCCCATGGCAATCAGCCCCAGCATTTT.

This clonotype was observed a few times. The junction shows a germline mismatch at one end, possibly a read error. The CDR3 region has the DNA TGTGCCACCAGTGACAGGGCTGGGGCCAACGTCCTGACTTTC. The encoded protein is CATSDRAGANVLTF. This sequence joins TRBV6-5 and TRBJ2-6; 7 nucleotides match TRBD1. Germline loops: CDR1 MNHEY, CDR2 SVGAGI. The CDR3 has 14 amino acids.

This clonotype has just one count. A much larger clone lies one base from this, so it may be a read error. The chain combines TRBV7-2 with TRBJ2-5; tentative D call: TRBD1 (6 bases). CDR3 size: 15 residues. Germline V gene lookup returns CDR1 SGHTA and CDR2 FQGNSA. CDR3: CANSPYRNREETQYF. The CDR3, as DNA: TGTGCCAACAGCCCCTACCGGAACAGGGAGGAGACCCAGTACTTC.

With regard to this clonotype: A single base separates this from a much larger clone, so it may be a read error. This chain joins TRBV7-2 and TRBJ2-3; 11 nucleotides agree with TRBD1. The CDR3 is 15 residues long. Per germline, CDR1 SGHTA and CDR2 FQGNSA. CDR3 protein: CVSSQLGQGAHTQYF. The CDR3 DNA follows: TGTGTCAGCAGCCAACTAGGACAGGGGGCACATACGCAGTATTTT.

The chain carries TRBV13 and TRBJ2-7, with unresolved D. Trimming took off 2 bases at V and 1 base at J, with 9 bases between the two ends. CDR1 is PRHDT and CDR2 is FYEKMQ in the germline V gene (reference sequence). The CDR3 contains 14 residues. CDR3 protein: CASSLKRYSYEQYF. The CDR3 DNA reads TGTGCCAGCAGCTTAAAGCGCTATTCCTACGAGCAGTACTTC.

This clonotype was found a few times. V is TRBV5-5 and J is TRBJ2-7; possibly TRBD1 for D (5 bases). V shed 0 bases and J shed 4 bases, with 11 bases lying between them. The germline gives CDR1 SGHKS, CDR2 YYEKEE (reference sequence). This CDR3 comprises 14 residues. The chain's CDR3 is CASSLEGQGYEQYF. The CDR3 region has the DNA TGTGCCAGCAGCTTGGAAGGGCAGGGTTACGAGCAGTACTTC.

The chain uses TRBV7-6 and TRBJ2-3, with no clear D. The CDR3 has 14 residues. Germline assignment: CDR1 SGHVS and CDR2 FNYEAQ. The V and J ends lost 5 bases and 0 bases respectively, with 9 bases between them. CDR3 in amino acids: CASSEEVSTDTQYF. Here the CDR3 DNA reads TGTGCCAGCAGCGAAGAAGTTAGCACAGATACGCAGTATTTT. Together with reference TRBV7-6 and TRBJ2-3, the CDR3 gives the full variable domain: GAGVSQSPRYKVTKRGQDVALRCDPISGHVSLYWYRQALGQGPEFLTYFNYEAQQDKSGLPNDRFSAERPEGSISTLTIQRTEQRDSAMYRCASSEEVSTDTQYFGPGTRLTVL.

This clonotype has at least ten counts. J is TRBJ1-4 and V is TRBV7-9, with 8 bases that match TRBD1. The length of the CDR3 is 14 residues. Germline CDR1 is SEHNR and CDR2 is FQNEAQ (reference sequence). The J segment lost 5 bases and the V segment lost 5 bases, leaving 4 bases of the junction unmatched. The CDR3 nucleotides are TGTGCCAGCAGCCCTCAGGGGGCGAATGAAAAACTGTTTTTT. It specifies CASSPQGANEKLFF.